This TCR beta chain stems from a study of blood T cell repertoires in COVID-19 (TCRdb year 2020). About the study as a whole: Samples covering the acute and convalescent phases of COVID-19 were provided by collaborators in the United States, Italy and Spain. Subjects who had been exposed to COVID-19, were actively infected with it, or had recovered from it provided the deeply sampled blood TCRbeta repertoires that made up the dataset. The material from the prospective study consisted of cDNA or gDNA derived from T cells, B-cell-depleted T cells, or PBMCs. Where available, HLA class I and class II types were taken from metadata supplied by the sample provider and were not determined by assay-based typing. The sample metadata nearly always contained a de-identified subject ID, COVID-19 status, age in years and sex. Samples came from the ongoing ImmuneRACE study (first 160 participants) plus 1,254 subjects from 6 global collaborators. The repertoires were released in a freely available public database intended as a resource for research on the immune response to SARS-CoV-2. Study-wide conclusions, independent of this receptor: Clinical and demographic metadata were provided uncurated, with the amount varying by source and participant.

Notes on this clone: The antigen this receptor binds is unknown. Base quality data are lacking; no much larger clone is found one base away.

From the germline V gene, CDR1 is LGHNT and CDR2 is FRNRAP. The CDR3 numbers 13 residues from cysteine through phenylalanine. Only the CDR3 region is kept as DNA, spanning 39 bases read in frame from base 1. V trim: 6 bases; J trim: 6 bases; unmatched bases: 6. The immunoSEQ Assay, a bias-controlled multiplex PCR, was used to amplify TCRbeta CDR3 regions from genomic DNA. Turning to the authors' computational methods: Nucleated cell counts per sample were estimated from amplification of reference gene primers within the assay. Sequence reads were collapsed and filtered to measure the absolute abundance of every unique TCRbeta CDR3 rearrangement. For each sample, productive Simpson clonality was calculated as the square root of Simpson's diversity index across productive rearrangements. TCRdb limited this immuneACCESS table to in-frame rearrangements with V and J called. A share of clones is missing; checked studies link under half to unresolved V genes, and the rest is unexplained. V and J calls and clone size are copied from that table; D and trimming were computed from the DNA. For this sample the table gives 170,000 or so clones, of which 65% to 85% were detected only once. The ten largest clones add up to around 6.3% of the sample.

In Seattle, one collaborating source enrolled patients while the infection was active and tracked those patients longitudinally over the course of disease. The collaborating institutions used their own protocols to collect whole blood in K2EDTA tubes. For TCRbeta analysis, collaborator samples were shipped as frozen whole blood, as isolated PBMCs, or as DNA extracted from either sample type. The sequence was collected from a woman in her thirties or forties with COVID-19, enrolled during active disease. Source material: peripheral blood. The chain is assembled from TRBV12-5 and TRBJ1-1, with 8 bases aligning to TRBD1. DNA sequence: TGTGCTAGTGGGACCGGGACAGGATCTGAAGCTTTCTTT. The resulting protein is CASGTGTGSEAFF.